A single sample is the source of the 23 T cell receptor beta chains below, sequenced in a study of cytomegalovirus exposure and HLA in healthy donors (dated by TCRdb to the late 2010s). Libraries were constructed by the immunoSEQ multiplex PCR assay. The multiplex PCR relied on a mix of 60 forward primers for TCR Vbeta segments and 13 reverse primers for TCR Jbeta segments. TCRdb took over this immuneACCESS table, retaining in-frame rearrangements with V and J assigned. Such tables are incomplete; in checked studies, under half of the missing clones stem from an unresolved V gene, and the remainder is unexplained. The sample yields a few hundred thousand clones; approximately 68% were counted once. The biggest ten clones account for less than 2% of the sample. The sequencing input was PBMCs. All receptors derive from a woman younger than 45 in good health and CMV-seronegative.

The chain has TRBV2 and TRBJ1-2, with D unresolved. Trimming removed 1 base at V and 7 bases at J, with 13 bases between. The CDR3 contains 14 residues. Germline loops: CDR1 SNHLY, CDR2 FYNNEI. The CDR3 nucleotides are TGTGCCAGCAGTGAAGGACTCCTTATGGGTGGCTACACCTTC. Translation gives CASSEGLLMGGYTF. Filled out from reference TRBV2 and TRBJ1-2, the complete variable domain reads EPEVTQTPSHQVTQMGQEVILRCVPISNHLYFYWYRQILGQKVEFLVSFYNNEISEKSEIFDDQFSVERPDGSNFTLKIRSTKLEDSAMYFCASSEGLLMGGYTFGSGTRLTVV.

The V gene is TRBV19, the J gene TRBJ1-4; 7 bases agree with TRBD1. V shed 4 bases and J 5 bases; nucleotides not matched to a gene: 7. Looked up from germline, CDR1 is LNHDA and CDR2 is SQIVND (reference sequence). This CDR3 has 15 residues. The CDR3 sequence is CASSKGPTGNEKLFF. DNA for the CDR3: TGTGCCAGTAGTAAGGGACCGACAGGGAATGAAAAACTGTTTTTT.

This sequence joins TRBV6-1 and TRBJ2-2, with TRBD1 matching 12 bases. V lost 7 bases to trimming and J lost 5 bases; unmatched junction nucleotides: 5. This CDR3 is 15 amino acids long. Germline assignment: CDR1 MNHNS and CDR2 SASEGT. The DNA of the CDR3 is TGTGCCAGCACCGGGACAGGGGGCGGAACCGGGGAGCTGTTTTTT. This codes for CASTGTGGGTGELFF.

The chain uses TRBV5-1 and TRBJ2-7, with a weak D call TRBD1 (6 bases). The CDR3 loop spans 12 amino acids. CDR1 and CDR2 (germline): SGHRS, YFSETQ. With 3 bases removed from V and 6 bases from J, the gap between germline ends came to 10 bases. DNA of the CDR3: TGCGCCAGCAGCTGGGACATTACCGAGCAGTACTTC. Translated: CASSWDITEQYF.

The chain links TRBV5-1 to TRBJ2-1; TRBD1 is a possible D gene (6 bases). The germline V and J ends were trimmed by 4 bases and 9 bases, with 17 bases remaining between them. The CDR3 consists of 14 residues. CDR1 is SGHRS, CDR2 YFSETQ, per germline. CDR3 DNA sequence: TGCGCCAGCAGCGCCGGGACACGGTGGGGTGAGCAGTTCTTC. Translating gives CASSAGTRWGEQFF.

The J gene is TRBJ2-5, the V gene TRBV6-5; the match to TRBD1 covers 9 bases. V dropped 6 bases and J dropped 1; count of bases not matched to a gene: 6. The CDR3 contains 15 residues. Per germline, CDR1 MNHEY and CDR2 SVGAGI. CDR3 in DNA: TGTGCCAGCAGCGATGCGACAGGGGGCCAAGAGACCCAGTACTTC. Its translation is CASSDATGGQETQYF.

A single count supports this clone. This chain uses TRBV30 with TRBJ2-7, with TRBD2 matching over 9 bases. V lost 4 bases to trimming and J lost 5 bases; unmatched junction nucleotides: 9. The CDR3 sequence is 14 residues long. Germline V gene data show CDR1 as GTSNPN and CDR2 as SVGIG (reference sequence). The CDR3 nucleotides are TGTGCCTGGAAGGGGCTAGCGGGGATCAACGAGCAGTACTTC. Encoded protein: CAWKGLAGINEQYF.

J is TRBJ1-1 and V is TRBV6-4, with D possibly TRBD1 on 5 matching bases. The germline gives CDR1 MRHNA, CDR2 SNTAGT. This CDR3 has 15 amino acids. Trimming shortened V by 6 bases and J by 3 bases, and 17 bases separated the two germline ends. The chain's CDR3 is CASRDTYGGDTEAFF. CDR3 coding DNA: TGTGCCAGCAGGGACACATACGGGGGGGACACTGAAGCTTTCTTT.

Remarks on this clone: In the same sample, other DNA sequences code for this CDR3. The chain links TRBV30 to TRBJ2-3; 13 bases are shared with TRBD2. Looked up from germline, CDR1 is GTSNPN and CDR2 is SVGIG (reference sequence). The V segment lost 5 bases and the J segment 5 bases; nucleotides outside the gene matches: 4. The CDR3 extends over 14 amino acids. The DNA of the CDR3 is TGTGCCTGGTCAAGGACTAGCGGGGGAGATACGCAGTATTTT. This codes for CAWSRTSGGDTQYF.

The V and J genes are TRBV2 and TRBJ2-7; no clear D. Germline CDR1 reads SNHLY; CDR2 reads FYNNEI. The CDR3 is 13 amino acids. The V and J ends lost 4 bases and 3 bases respectively, with 10 bases between them. The DNA of the CDR3 is TGTGCCAGCAGTGCTCGGGTGGGCTACGAGCAGTACTTC. Translating it yields CASSARVGYEQYF.

This clone was observed a handful of times. V is TRBV16 and J is TRBJ2-7; unclear D gene. Germline lookup yields CDR1 KGHSY and CDR2 FQNENV. This CDR3 region has 14 residues. The V gene lost 4 bases and the J gene lost 4 bases, with 14 bases spanning the gap. CDR3 coding DNA: TGTGCCAGCAGCCCTCGGCAGGATTCGTACGAGCAGTACTTC. Protein: CASSPRQDSYEQYF.

This clone came up a few times. The chain carries TRBV11-3 and TRBJ2-4; TRBD1 matches 7 bases. The CDR3 runs 16 residues. With V trimmed by 2 bases and J by 2 bases, 6 bases remained unmatched. The germline gives CDR1 SGHNT, CDR2 YENEEA. CDR3 region: CASSLSQGVTKNIQYF. For the CDR3, the DNA is TGTGCCAGCAGCTTAAGCCAGGGGGTTACCAAAAACATTCAGTACTTC.

As to this clone: The germline gene is not matched at one end of the junction; a read error may be the cause. The CDR3 sequence: CDSSYTRGYGYNF. The CDR3 nucleotides are TGTGACAGCAGTTACACGAGGGGGTATGGCTACAACTTC. J is TRBJ1-2 and V is TRBV6-5; tentative D call: TRBD1 (6 bases). The CDR3 contains 13 residues. Per germline, CDR1 MNHEY and CDR2 SVGAGI.

The rearrangement links TRBV13 to TRBJ2-7, with TRBD2 matching over 12 bases. CDR1 and CDR2 (germline): PRHDT, FYEKMQ (reference sequence). The ends lost 8 bases at V and 2 bases at J; junction bases unmatched: 1. The CDR3 is made up of 13 amino acids. CDR3 DNA sequence: TGTGCCAGCGGACTAGCGGGACCCTACGAGCAGTACTTC. It specifies CASGLAGPYEQYF.

V usage is TRBV19 and J usage is TRBJ2-1; no clear D gene. CDR1 and CDR2 from the germline V gene are LNHDA and SQIVND (reference sequence). CDR3 size: 13 residues. Deletions cut 6 bases from V and 4 bases from J, with 10 bases between. CDR3 region: CASSSTTYNEQFF. DNA of the CDR3: TGTGCCAGTAGCTCTACTACTTACAATGAGCAGTTCTTC. Based on the CDR3 plus reference TRBV19 and TRBJ2-1, the full variable domain is DGGITQSPKYLFRKEGQNVTLSCEQNLNHDAMYWYRQDPGQGLRLIYYSQIVNDFQKGDIAEGYSVSREKKESFPLTVTSAQKNPTAFYLCASSSTTYNEQFFGPGTRLTVL.

This chain connects TRBV7-9 to TRBJ2-5; the match to TRBD2 covers 8 bases. The junction had 2 bases not matched to a gene; V was cut back by 1 base and J by 4 bases. CDR1 and CDR2 from the germline V gene are SEHNR and FQNEAQ (reference sequence). This CDR3 spans 14 amino acids. CDR3 DNA: TGTGCCAGCAGCTTAGACGGGGGGGTAGAGACCCAGTACTTC. Translating gives CASSLDGGVETQYF.

This clone has only one observation. The chain has TRBV5-1 and TRBJ2-1; 7 positions match TRBD1. The CDR3 extends over 16 amino acids. With V trimmed by 0 bases and J by 7 bases, 10 bases remained unmatched. The germline gives CDR1 SGHRS, CDR2 YFSETQ. CDR3 bases: TGCGCCAGCAGCTTGGGACAGGGATGGGTGGGGAATGAGCAGTTCTTC. It translates to CASSLGQGWVGNEQFF. The whole variable domain, remainder taken from reference TRBV5-1 and TRBJ2-1, is KAGVTQTPRYLIKTRGQQVTLSCSPISGHRSVSWYQQTPGQGLQFLFEYFSETQRNKGNFPGRFSGRQFSNSRSEMNVSTLELGDSALYLCASSLGQGWVGNEQFFGPGTRLTVL.

DNA for the CDR3: TGTGCCAGCAGCTTGGCCTTCGGTAGCGGGTCAAACAATGAGCAGTTCTTC. It codes for CASSLAFGSGSNNEQFF. The gene calls are TRBV5-8 and TRBJ2-1; 7 bases map to TRBD2. The CDR3 loop spans 17 amino acids. CDR1 and CDR2 from the germline V gene are SGHTS and YDEGEE. V lost 0 bases and J lost 5; bases outside the gene matches: 11.

The chain has TRBV30 and TRBJ1-2; 11 bases are shared with TRBD1. Germline V gene sequence: CDR1 GTSNPN, CDR2 SVGIG (reference sequence). This CDR3 has 13 amino acids. The J segment lost 8 bases and the V segment lost 1 base, leaving 3 bases of the junction unmatched. CDR3 in amino acids: CAWSEWTGGGYTF. As DNA, the CDR3 is TGTGCCTGGAGTGAATGGACAGGGGGCGGCTACACCTTC.

This rearrangement joins TRBV6-1 to TRBJ1-5; 7 nucleotides match TRBD1. This CDR3 region has 13 residues. The junction had 5 bases not matched to a gene; V was cut back by 5 bases and J by 7 bases. Germline V gives CDR1 MNHNS, CDR2 SASEGT. CDR3 in amino acids: CASSTDREQPQHF. The CDR3 nucleotides read TGTGCCAGCAGTACTGACAGGGAACAGCCCCAGCATTTT.

V gene TRBV7-9 combines with J gene TRBJ1-4; no clear D. CDR1 and CDR2 from the germline V gene are SEHNR and FQNEAQ (reference sequence). The CDR3 extends over 15 amino acids. With 5 bases removed from V and 8 bases from J, the gap between germline ends came to 18 bases. The CDR3 is CASSNTATAPEKLFF. CDR3 nucleotide sequence: TGTGCCAGCAGCAACACAGCTACCGCCCCCGAAAAACTGTTTTTT.

The V call is TRBV5-6, the J call TRBJ1-3, with D possibly matching TRBD1 (5 bases). Germline V gene sequence: CDR1 SGHDT, CDR2 YYEEEE. The CDR3 consists of 14 residues. Trimming left V 4 bases short and J 3 bases short, with 11 bases between. In DNA form, the CDR3 reads TGTGCCAGCAGCGTCGACAGACTTGGAAACACCATATATTTT. Translation: CASSVDRLGNTIYF.

The chain couples TRBV9 to TRBJ1-6, with D possibly TRBD1 on 5 matching bases. The CDR3 sequence is 16 residues long. V lost 4 bases to trimming and J lost 9 bases, with 20 bases between them. Germline-derived CDR1 and CDR2 are SGDLS and YYNGEE. CDR3 coding DNA: TGTGCCAGCAGCCAAAGTTTTGGGGAGGGGTCTTCACCCCTCCACTTT. As protein: CASSQSFGEGSSPLHF.